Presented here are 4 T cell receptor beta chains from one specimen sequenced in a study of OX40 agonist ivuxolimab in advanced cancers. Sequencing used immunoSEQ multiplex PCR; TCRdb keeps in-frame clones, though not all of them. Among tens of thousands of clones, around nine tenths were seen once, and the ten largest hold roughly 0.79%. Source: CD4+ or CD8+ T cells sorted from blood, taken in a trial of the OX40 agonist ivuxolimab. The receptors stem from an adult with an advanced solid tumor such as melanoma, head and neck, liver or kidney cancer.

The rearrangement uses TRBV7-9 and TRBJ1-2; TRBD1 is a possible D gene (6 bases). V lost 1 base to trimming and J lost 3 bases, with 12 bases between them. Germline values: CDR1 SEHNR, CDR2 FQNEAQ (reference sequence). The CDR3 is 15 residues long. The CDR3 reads CASSLVRGRDYGYTF. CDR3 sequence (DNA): TGTGCCAGCAGCTTAGTCCGGGGGCGCGACTATGGCTACACCTTC.

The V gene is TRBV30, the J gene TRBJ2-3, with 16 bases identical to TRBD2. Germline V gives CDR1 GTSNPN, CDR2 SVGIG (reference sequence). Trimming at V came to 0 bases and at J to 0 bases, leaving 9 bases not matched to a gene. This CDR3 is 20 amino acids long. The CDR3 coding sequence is TGTGCCTGGAGTGTAATCTTGGGACTAGCGGGGGGGAATAGCACAGATACGCAGTATTTT. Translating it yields CAWSVILGLAGGNSTDTQYF. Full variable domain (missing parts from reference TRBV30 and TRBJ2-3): SQTIHQWPATLVQPVGSPLSLECTVEGTSNPNLYWYRQAAGRGLQLLFYSVGIGQISSEVPQNLSASRPQDRQFILSSKKLLLSDSGFYLCAWSVILGLAGGNSTDTQYFGPGTRLTVL.

The CDR3 reads CASSLTGGADTQYF. For the CDR3, the DNA is TGCGCCAGCAGCTTAACAGGGGGGGCAGATACGCAGTATTTT. The J gene is TRBJ2-3, the V gene TRBV5-1; possible D gene TRBD1, 8 bases. Germline V CDR1 and CDR2: SGHRS, YFSETQ. CDR3 length equals 14 residues. V was cut by 2 bases and J by 4 bases, with 11 bases left in between.

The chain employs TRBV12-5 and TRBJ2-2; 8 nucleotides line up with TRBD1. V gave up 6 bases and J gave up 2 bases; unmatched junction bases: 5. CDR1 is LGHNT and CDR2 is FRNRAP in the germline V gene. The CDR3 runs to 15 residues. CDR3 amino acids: CASGRDRSNTGELFF. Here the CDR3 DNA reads TGTGCTAGTGGACGGGACAGGTCAAACACCGGGGAGCTGTTTTTT.